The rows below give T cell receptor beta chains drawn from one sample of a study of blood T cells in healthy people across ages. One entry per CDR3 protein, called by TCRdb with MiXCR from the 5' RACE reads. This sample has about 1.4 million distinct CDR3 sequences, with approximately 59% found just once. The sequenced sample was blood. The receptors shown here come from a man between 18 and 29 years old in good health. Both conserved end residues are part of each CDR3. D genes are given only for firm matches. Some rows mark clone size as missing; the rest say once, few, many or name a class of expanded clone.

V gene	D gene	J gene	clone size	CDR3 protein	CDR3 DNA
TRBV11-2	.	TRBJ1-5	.	CASTNQPQHF	TGTGCCAGCACCAATCAGCCCCAGCATTTT
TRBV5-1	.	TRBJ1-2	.	CASRPSLREDYGYTF	TGCGCCAGCAGGCCGAGCTTACGGGAAGACTATGGCTACACCTTC
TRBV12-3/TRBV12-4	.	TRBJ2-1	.	CASSVNSAERNSYNEQFF	TGTGCCAGCAGTGTAAATAGCGCGGAACGTAACTCCTACAATGAGCAGTTCTTC
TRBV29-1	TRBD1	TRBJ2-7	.	CSVEGDGTGGTYEQYF	TGCAGCGTCGAGGGGGACGGGACAGGGGGTACCTACGAGCAGTACTTC
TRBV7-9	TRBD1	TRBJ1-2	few	CASRGTVNYGYTF	TGTGCCAGCAGGGGGACAGTTAACTATGGCTACACCTTC
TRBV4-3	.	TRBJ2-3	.	CASSQEATLGGGADTQYF	TGCGCCAGCAGCCAAGAGGCCACTTTAGGAGGGGGCGCAGATACGCAGTATTTT
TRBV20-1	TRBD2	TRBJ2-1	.	CSAELGGGLYNEQFF	TGCAGTGCCGAACTGGGGGGAGGGCTTTACAATGAGCAGTTCTTC
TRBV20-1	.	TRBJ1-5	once	CRRAGNPLSQPQHF	TGCAGGCGTGCCGGGAACCCTCTGTCCCAGCCCCAGCATTTT
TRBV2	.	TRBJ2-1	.	CASSDPFGADDEQFF	TGTGCCAGCAGTGACCCTTTCGGGGCTGACGATGAGCAGTTCTTC
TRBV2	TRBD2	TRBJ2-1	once	CASTASGGYNNEQFF	TGTGCCAGCACGGCTAGCGGGGGCTACAACAATGAGCAGTTCTTC
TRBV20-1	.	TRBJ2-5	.	CSARVGNPETQYF	TGCAGTGCTAGAGTCGGGAACCCGGAGACCCAGTACTTC
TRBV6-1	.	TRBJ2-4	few	CASSRGAGFLDKNIQYF	TGTGCCAGCAGTCGAGGAGCAGGGTTTTTAGACAAAAACATTCAGTACTTC
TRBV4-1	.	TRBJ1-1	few	CASSPGRQANTEAFF	TGCGCCAGCAGCCCGGGCCGGCAGGCTAACACTGAAGCTTTCTTT
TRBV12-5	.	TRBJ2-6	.	CASGLGHGSGANVLTF	TGTGCTAGTGGTTTGGGACATGGGTCTGGGGCCAACGTCCTGACTTTC
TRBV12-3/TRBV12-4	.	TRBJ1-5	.	CASSLAVGNQPQHF	TGTGCCAGCAGTTTAGCGGTCGGGAATCAGCCCCAGCATTTT
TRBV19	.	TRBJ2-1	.	CASSIDPGGSEQFF	TGTGCCAGTAGTATAGACCCGGGGGGCAGCGAGCAGTTCTTC
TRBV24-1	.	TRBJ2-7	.	CATSDPAAYEQYF	TGTGCCACCAGTGATCCGGCAGCCTACGAGCAGTACTTC